The 21 T cell receptor beta chains below come from one sample, sequenced in a study of blood T cells in healthy people across ages. PCR was performed a second time for about 7 to 12 cycles using a sample-barcoded 5' primer and a J-beta primer mix. A single record per CDR3 protein comes from TCRdb applying MiXCR to the 5' RACE reads. This sample has about a million distinct CDR3 sequences; roughly 43% occur once, and the top ten carry 10% to 15%. Sequencing input: blood. These receptors came from a man aged 25 to 40 in good health.

A few counts support this clonotype. The chain has TRBV28 and TRBJ2-7; no firm D call. V was clipped by 3 bases and J by 3 bases, with 12 bases between them. CDR1 and CDR2 from the germline V gene are MDHEN and SYDVKM. The CDR3 has 14 amino acids. The CDR3 nucleotides are TGTGCCAGCAGTTTCAGACGGCTTTACTACGAGCAGTACTTC. The encoded protein is CASSFRRLYYEQYF.

This clonotype was counted only a few times. The V gene is TRBV28, the J gene TRBJ2-3, with D possibly matching TRBD1 (6 bases). Trimming removed 5 bases at V and 2 bases at J, with 14 bases between. This CDR3 has 15 amino acids. Per germline, CDR1 MDHEN and CDR2 SYDVKM. CDR3 protein: CASSLDRPITDTQYF. The CDR3 coding sequence is TGTGCCAGCAGTCTCGACAGGCCCATCACAGATACGCAGTATTTT.

V usage is TRBV12-3 or TRBV12-4 and J usage is TRBJ1-3; TRBD1 agrees at 12 bases. J gave up 1 base and V 6 bases, and 10 bases lay outside the gene matches. CDR3 length equals 18 residues. Written as DNA, the CDR3 is TGTGCCAGCAGACCCGGGACAGGGGGCGCAGGGTCTGGAAACACCATATATTTT. The encoded protein is CASRPGTGGAGSGNTIYF.

The chain has TRBV11-2 and TRBJ2-5; 7 nucleotides align to TRBD2. The ends lost 5 bases at V and 0 bases at J; junction bases unmatched: 15. Per the germline V gene, CDR1 is SGHAT and CDR2 is FQNNGV. The CDR3 covers 18 residues. The CDR3 protein is CASSVGLAVGSYQETQYF. DNA of the CDR3: TGTGCCAGCAGCGTAGGCCTAGCGGTCGGGTCGTACCAAGAGACCCAGTACTTC.

On this clonotype itself: A much larger clone differs from this one at a single base, so this may be a read error. This rearrangement joins TRBV7-8 to TRBJ2-7; TRBD2 matches 8 bases. The ends lost 5 bases at V and 7 bases at J; junction bases unmatched: 4. This CDR3 spans 12 amino acids. Per the germline V gene, CDR1 is SGHVS and CDR2 is FQNEAQ. DNA for the CDR3: TGTGCCAGCAGCACGGGGGGGAATGAGCAGTACTTC. Amino acid sequence: CASSTGGNEQYF.

The chain couples TRBV28 to TRBJ1-5; D is uncertain. The CDR3 length is 18 residues. V shed 4 bases and J shed 5 bases, with 24 bases lying between them. Per germline, CDR1 MDHEN and CDR2 SYDVKM. The DNA for the CDR3 is TGTGCCAGCAGTTCGTACCTTTGGCAGTCCTCAGGCGATCAGCCCCAGCATTTT. Its translation: CASSSYLWQSSGDQPQHF.

Turning to this clonotype: The junction departs from the called germline gene at one end, perhaps through a read error. Here the CDR3 DNA reads TGTGTCAGCAGCCACAGTCCGGGGGTTGTTCAGCCCCAGCATTTT. Protein sequence: CVSSHSPGVVQPQHF. V and J are TRBV5-5 and TRBJ1-5, with D possibly matching TRBD1 (5 bases). This CDR3 region has 15 residues. The germline V gene encodes CDR1 SGHKS and CDR2 YYEKEE (reference sequence).

This sequence joins TRBV10-3 and TRBJ2-7; D is possibly TRBD2 (5 bases). Germline V gene sequence: CDR1 ENHRY, CDR2 SYGVKD. V dropped 2 bases and J dropped 4 bases, with 9 bases sitting between them. The CDR3 is made up of 13 amino acids. CDR3 bases: TGTGCCATCAGTGAGGTTGGGGAGTACGAGCAGTACTTC. This gives the protein CAISEVGEYEQYF.

V and J are TRBV30 and TRBJ2-5; TRBD2 agrees at 7 bases. This CDR3 is 13 amino acids long. Germline V gene lookup returns CDR1 GTSNPN and CDR2 SVGIG (reference sequence). With V trimmed by 5 bases and J by 4 bases, 7 bases remained unmatched. CDR3 in amino acids: CAWAAGIGETQYF. DNA of the CDR3: TGTGCCTGGGCAGCGGGAATAGGAGAGACCCAGTACTTC. The variable domain in full, completed from reference TRBV30 and TRBJ2-5, reads SQTIHQWPATLVQPVGSPLSLECTVEGTSNPNLYWYRQAAGRGLQLLFYSVGIGQISSEVPQNLSASRPQDRQFILSSKKLLLSDSGFYLCAWAAGIGETQYFGPGTRLLVL.

The chain combines TRBV20-1 with TRBJ2-7; D unresolved. Germline V CDR1 and CDR2: DFQATT, SNEGSKA (reference sequence). V lost 0 bases and J lost 12, with 12 bases in between. The CDR3 covers 11 residues. The CDR3 loop is CSARDLNVPYF. CDR3 coding DNA: TGCAGTGCTAGAGATCTGAACGTCCCGTACTTC.

V usage is TRBV3-1 and J usage is TRBJ1-1; the D gene is possibly TRBD1 (5 bases). V was clipped by 3 bases and J by 4 bases, with 12 bases between them. CDR1 and CDR2 (germline): LGHDT, YNNKEL (reference sequence). The CDR3 loop spans 14 amino acids. The CDR3 sequence: CASSQGPAGTEAFF. The DNA of the CDR3 is TGTGCCAGCAGCCAGGGACCGGCCGGCACTGAAGCTTTCTTT.

The gene calls are TRBV2 and TRBJ2-7; no reliable D call. Per the germline V gene, CDR1 is SNHLY and CDR2 is FYNNEI. V lost 9 bases and J lost 0, with 12 bases in between. The CDR3 runs 13 residues. CDR3 region: CARRAPSSYEQYF. DNA of the CDR3: TGTGCCAGAAGGGCCCCTAGCTCCTACGAGCAGTACTTC.

This chain uses TRBV4-2 with TRBJ2-3; TRBD2 aligns across 12 bases. Germline V gives CDR1 LGHNA, CDR2 YNFKEQ. This CDR3 has 16 amino acids. V shed 4 bases and J 5 bases; nucleotides not matched to a gene: 7. The CDR3 bases are TGTGCCAGCAGCCTGGCTAGCGGGGGGGATAGAGATACGCAGTATTTT. Translated: CASSLASGGDRDTQYF.

The V and J genes are TRBV21-1 and TRBJ1-2; TRBD1 is the table's D call and was not checked against the DNA. TRBV21-1 represents a pseudogene. The CDR3 contains 14 residues. The CDR3 bases are TGTGCCAGCAGCAAAGACAGGGTGGGCTACGGCTACACCTTC. Its protein is CASSKDRVGYGYTF.

This clonotype has more than one count but fewer than ten. The chain has TRBV5-1 and TRBJ2-7, with TRBD1 as a possible D gene (6 bases). The CDR3 length is 12 residues. Germline lookup yields CDR1 SGHRS and CDR2 YFSETQ. V gave up 2 bases and J gave up 5 bases, with 8 bases separating them. CDR3 sequence (DNA): TGCGCCAGCAGCTTCACAGGGAACGAGCAGTACTTC. It specifies CASSFTGNEQYF.

V is TRBV28 and J is TRBJ1-2; D is perhaps TRBD1 (5 bases). The CDR3 totals 15 residues. Germline loops: CDR1 MDHEN, CDR2 SYDVKM. V lost 5 bases and J 12 bases, leaving 25 bases between the germline ends. Here the CDR3 DNA reads TGTGCCAGCAGTCCCCCGTTGAGGGGAACCTATGGTCACACCTTC. Translating gives CASSPPLRGTYGHTF.

This sequence joins TRBV7-9 and TRBJ2-3; the D is unclear. The CDR3 runs 14 residues. CDR1 is SEHNR and CDR2 is FQNEAQ in the germline V gene (reference sequence). Trimming took 4 bases from V and 7 from J, leaving 15 bases between them. DNA of the CDR3: TGTGCCAGCAGCTCCAGGACCCTGACAAATACGCAGTATTTT. Translation: CASSSRTLTNTQYF. Full variable domain (outside the CDR3, taken from reference TRBV7-9 and TRBJ2-3): DTGVSQNPRHKITKRGQNVTFRCDPISEHNRLYWYRQTLGQGPEFLTYFQNEAQLEKSRLLSDRFSAERPKGSFSTLEIQRTEQGDSAMYLCASSSRTLTNTQYFGPGTRLTVL.

This sequence joins TRBV5-1 and TRBJ2-3, with TRBD2 matching over 9 bases. This CDR3 has 17 amino acids. With 0 bases clipped from V and 6 bases from J, the junction kept 11 bases outside the gene matches. CDR1 SGHRS and CDR2 YFSETQ come from the germline V gene. The CDR3 DNA is TGCGCCAGCAGCTTGGTAGCTAGCGGGGAGTTAGCGGATACGCAGTATTTT. It codes for CASSLVASGELADTQYF. The variable domain in full, with the rest retrieved from reference TRBV5-1 and TRBJ2-3, is KAGVTQTPRYLIKTRGQQVTLSCSPISGHRSVSWYQQTPGQGLQFLFEYFSETQRNKGNFPGRFSGRQFSNSRSEMNVSTLELGDSALYLCASSLVASGELADTQYFGPGTRLTVL.

The table lists this clonotype with a few counts. Germline and junction disagree at one end, which may indicate a read error. The rearrangement uses TRBV7-2 and TRBJ2-5; D is possibly TRBD1 or TRBD2 (5 bases each). This CDR3 has 13 residues. Germline lookup yields CDR1 SGHTA and CDR2 FQGNSA. CDR3 protein: CASSVAQGETQYF. CDR3 coding DNA: TGTGCCAGCAGCGTAGCGCAGGGAGAGACCCAGTACTTC.

The chain has TRBV10-3 and TRBJ1-1; 10 bases match TRBD1. CDR1 ENHRY and CDR2 SYGVKD come from the germline V gene. V gave up 10 bases and J gave up 1 base; unmatched junction bases: 9. This CDR3 spans 15 amino acids. The CDR3 protein is CATLGDRGPNTEAFF. CDR3 sequence (DNA): TGTGCCACCTTAGGGGACAGGGGTCCGAACACTGAAGCTTTCTTT.

The chain couples TRBV7-2 to TRBJ2-1, with 11 nucleotides matching TRBD2. CDR3 length: 17 amino acids. Looked up from germline, CDR1 is SGHTA and CDR2 is FQGNSA. The ends lost 5 bases at V and 4 bases at J; junction bases unmatched: 10. This CDR3 reads CASSPLLAGGIYNEQFF. The CDR3 DNA sequence: TGTGCCAGCAGCCCGCTGCTAGCGGGGGGTATATACAATGAGCAGTTCTTC.